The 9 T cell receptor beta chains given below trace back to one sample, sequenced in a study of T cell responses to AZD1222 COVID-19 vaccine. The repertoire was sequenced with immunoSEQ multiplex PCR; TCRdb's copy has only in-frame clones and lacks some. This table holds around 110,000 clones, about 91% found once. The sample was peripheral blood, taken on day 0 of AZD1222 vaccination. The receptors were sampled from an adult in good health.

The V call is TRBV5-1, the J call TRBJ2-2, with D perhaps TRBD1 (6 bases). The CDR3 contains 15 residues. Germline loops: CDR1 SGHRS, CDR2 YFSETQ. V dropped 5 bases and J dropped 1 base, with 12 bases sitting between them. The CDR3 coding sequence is TGCGCCAGCAGAACTACAGGGAGGAACACCGGGGAGCTGTTTTTT. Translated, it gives CASRTTGRNTGELFF.

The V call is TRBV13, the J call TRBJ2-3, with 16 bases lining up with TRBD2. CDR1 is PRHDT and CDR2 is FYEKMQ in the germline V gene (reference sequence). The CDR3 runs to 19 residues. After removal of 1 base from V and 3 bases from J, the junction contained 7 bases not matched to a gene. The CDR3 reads CASSLDGTSGGEGTDTQYF. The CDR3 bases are TGTGCCAGCAGCTTAGACGGGACTAGCGGGGGGGAAGGAACAGATACGCAGTATTTT.

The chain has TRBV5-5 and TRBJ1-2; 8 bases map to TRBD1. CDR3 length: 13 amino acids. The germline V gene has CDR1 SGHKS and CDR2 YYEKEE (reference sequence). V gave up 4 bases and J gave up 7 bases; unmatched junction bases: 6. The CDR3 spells CASSDRGRGGYTF. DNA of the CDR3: TGTGCCAGCAGCGACAGGGGCCGCGGTGGCTACACCTTC.

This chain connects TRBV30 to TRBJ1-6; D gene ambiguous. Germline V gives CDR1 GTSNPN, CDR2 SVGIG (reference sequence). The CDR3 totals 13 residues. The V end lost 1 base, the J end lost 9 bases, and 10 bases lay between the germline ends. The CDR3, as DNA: TGTGCCTGGAGTGCCACAAACCGTTCACCCCTCCACTTT. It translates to CAWSATNRSPLHF.

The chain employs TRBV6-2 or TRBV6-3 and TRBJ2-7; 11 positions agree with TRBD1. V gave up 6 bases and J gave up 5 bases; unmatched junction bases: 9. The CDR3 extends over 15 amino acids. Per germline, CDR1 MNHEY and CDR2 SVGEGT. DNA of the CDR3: TGTGCCAGCAGCCTCGGACAGGGGGCAAGGAACGAGCAGTACGTC. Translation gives CASSLGQGARNEQYV.

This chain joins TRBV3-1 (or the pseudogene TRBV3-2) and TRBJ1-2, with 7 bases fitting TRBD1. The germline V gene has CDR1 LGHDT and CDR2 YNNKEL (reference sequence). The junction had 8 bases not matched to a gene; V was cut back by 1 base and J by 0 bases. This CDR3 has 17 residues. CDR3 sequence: CASSQAQTGTSNYGYTF. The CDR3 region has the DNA TGTGCCAGCAGCCAAGCTCAGACAGGGACCTCTAACTATGGCTACACCTTC.

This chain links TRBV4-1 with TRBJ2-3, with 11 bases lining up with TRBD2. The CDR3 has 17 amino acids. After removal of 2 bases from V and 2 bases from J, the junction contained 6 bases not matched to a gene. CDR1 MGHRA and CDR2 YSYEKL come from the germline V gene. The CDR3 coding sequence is TGCGCCAGCAGCCAAAGGGCTAGCGGGGGGTACACAGATACGCAGTATTTT. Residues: CASSQRASGGYTDTQYF.

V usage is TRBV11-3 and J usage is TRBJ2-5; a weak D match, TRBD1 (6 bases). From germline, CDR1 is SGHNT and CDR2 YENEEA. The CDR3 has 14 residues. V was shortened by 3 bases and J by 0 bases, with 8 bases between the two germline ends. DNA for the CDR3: TGTGCCAGCAGCTTCGACAGGTACCAAGAGACCCAGTACTTC. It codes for CASSFDRYQETQYF.

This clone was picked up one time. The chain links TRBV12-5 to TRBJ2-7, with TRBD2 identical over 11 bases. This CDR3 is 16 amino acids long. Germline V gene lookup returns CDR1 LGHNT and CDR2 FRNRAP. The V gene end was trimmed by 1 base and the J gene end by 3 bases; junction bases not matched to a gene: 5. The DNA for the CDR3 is TGTGCTAGTGGTTTGGGACTAGCGGGGAGCATCTACGAGCAGTACTTC. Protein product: CASGLGLAGSIYEQYF.